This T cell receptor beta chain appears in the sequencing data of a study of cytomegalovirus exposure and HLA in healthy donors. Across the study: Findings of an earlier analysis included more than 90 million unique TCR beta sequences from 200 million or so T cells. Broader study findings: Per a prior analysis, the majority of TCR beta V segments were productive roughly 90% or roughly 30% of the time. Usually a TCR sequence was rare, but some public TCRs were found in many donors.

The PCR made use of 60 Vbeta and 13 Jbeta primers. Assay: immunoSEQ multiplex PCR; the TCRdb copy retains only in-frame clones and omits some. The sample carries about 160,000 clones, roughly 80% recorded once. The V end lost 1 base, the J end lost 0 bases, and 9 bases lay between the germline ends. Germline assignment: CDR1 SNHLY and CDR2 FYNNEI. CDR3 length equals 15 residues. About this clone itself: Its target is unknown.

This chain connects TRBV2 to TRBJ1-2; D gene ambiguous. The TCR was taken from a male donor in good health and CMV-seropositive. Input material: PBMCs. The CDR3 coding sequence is TGTGCCAGCAGTGAAGATCGGGTATCTAACTATGGCTACACCTTC. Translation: CASSEDRVSNYGYTF. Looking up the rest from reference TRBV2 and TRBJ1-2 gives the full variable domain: EPEVTQTPSHQVTQMGQEVILRCVPISNHLYFYWYRQILGQKVEFLVSFYNNEISEKSEIFDDQFSVERPDGSNFTLKIRSTKLEDSAMYFCASSEDRVSNYGYTFGSGTRLTVV.